The TCR beta chain described here comes from a study of cytomegalovirus exposure and HLA in healthy donors. It was with 60 Vbeta and 13 Jbeta primers that the PCR ran. TCRdb's copy holds only in-frame clones and misses some; the assay was immunoSEQ multiplex PCR. The sample lists 110,000 to 150,000 clones, around three quarters occurring once. Whereas donors were nominally healthy upon sampling, unrecorded immune exposures were probable. Material: PBMCs. The source is a woman aged 40 to 49 in good health and CMV-seronegative.

DNA for the CDR3: TGTGCCAGCAGGACCGGGACTAGCGGTCAAGAGACCCAGTACTTC. Translation: CASRTGTSGQETQYF. The chain links TRBV2 to TRBJ2-5; 11 positions agree with TRBD2. V was pared by 6 bases and J by 2 bases, with 5 bases of the junction left unmatched. Germline V lookup: CDR1 SNHLY, CDR2 FYNNEI. This CDR3 spans 15 amino acids. The full variable domain, in which reference TRBV2 and TRBJ2-5 provide the parts outside the CDR3, is EPEVTQTPSHQVTQMGQEVILRCVPISNHLYFYWYRQILGQKVEFLVSFYNNEISEKSEIFDDQFSVERPDGSNFTLKIRSTKLEDSAMYFCASRTGTSGQETQYFGPGTRLLVL.